This TCR beta chain emerged from a study of regulatory dendritic cells for organ transplantation. Sorted T cells were CFSE-labeled and cultured approximately five days with allogeneic regulatory or mature dendritic cells at 1:10. With regard to this clone: No antigen is known for it.

With V trimmed by 8 bases and J by 2 bases, 8 bases remained unmatched. This CDR3 comprises 14 residues. The germline V gene encodes CDR1 GTSNPN and CDR2 SVGIG (reference sequence). The protocol was immunoSEQ multiplex PCR, while the TCRdb copy is restricted to in-frame clones and leaves out a portion. The sample has about 21,000 clones; over 75% are singletons. Sequencing was done on a sample of naive CD4+ T cells from blood cultured with dendritic cells. Regarding subset: CD45RA+ naive T cells. The sequence was obtained from a human donor in good health. V and J are TRBV30 and TRBJ2-1; 8 positions match TRBD1. DNA for the CDR3: TGTGCCGGGACCGGGACAGGACCCTACAATGAGCAGTTCTTC. Amino acids: CAGTGTGPYNEQFF.